This TCR beta chain came from a study of blood T cell repertoires in COVID-19. Study at large: The analysed material was cDNA or gDNA that came from T cells, B-cell-depleted T cells, or PBMCs.

Generated by immunoSEQ multiplex PCR, the TCRdb table keeps only in-frame clones and is missing some. The data hold over 350,000 clones, with around 89% observed a single time. Source material: peripheral blood. This TCR was recovered from a young woman with acute or convalescent COVID-19.

Here the CDR3 DNA reads TGTGCCACCCTAGACAGGGGTAATCTACCCCAGCATTTT. Translated: CATLDRGNLPQHF. V gene TRBV24-1 combines with J gene TRBJ1-5; 8 bases line up with TRBD1. Germline-derived CDR1 and CDR2 are KGHDR and SFDVKD. The V and J ends lost 9 bases and 10 bases, in that order; junction bases with no gene match: 10. This CDR3 region has 13 residues.